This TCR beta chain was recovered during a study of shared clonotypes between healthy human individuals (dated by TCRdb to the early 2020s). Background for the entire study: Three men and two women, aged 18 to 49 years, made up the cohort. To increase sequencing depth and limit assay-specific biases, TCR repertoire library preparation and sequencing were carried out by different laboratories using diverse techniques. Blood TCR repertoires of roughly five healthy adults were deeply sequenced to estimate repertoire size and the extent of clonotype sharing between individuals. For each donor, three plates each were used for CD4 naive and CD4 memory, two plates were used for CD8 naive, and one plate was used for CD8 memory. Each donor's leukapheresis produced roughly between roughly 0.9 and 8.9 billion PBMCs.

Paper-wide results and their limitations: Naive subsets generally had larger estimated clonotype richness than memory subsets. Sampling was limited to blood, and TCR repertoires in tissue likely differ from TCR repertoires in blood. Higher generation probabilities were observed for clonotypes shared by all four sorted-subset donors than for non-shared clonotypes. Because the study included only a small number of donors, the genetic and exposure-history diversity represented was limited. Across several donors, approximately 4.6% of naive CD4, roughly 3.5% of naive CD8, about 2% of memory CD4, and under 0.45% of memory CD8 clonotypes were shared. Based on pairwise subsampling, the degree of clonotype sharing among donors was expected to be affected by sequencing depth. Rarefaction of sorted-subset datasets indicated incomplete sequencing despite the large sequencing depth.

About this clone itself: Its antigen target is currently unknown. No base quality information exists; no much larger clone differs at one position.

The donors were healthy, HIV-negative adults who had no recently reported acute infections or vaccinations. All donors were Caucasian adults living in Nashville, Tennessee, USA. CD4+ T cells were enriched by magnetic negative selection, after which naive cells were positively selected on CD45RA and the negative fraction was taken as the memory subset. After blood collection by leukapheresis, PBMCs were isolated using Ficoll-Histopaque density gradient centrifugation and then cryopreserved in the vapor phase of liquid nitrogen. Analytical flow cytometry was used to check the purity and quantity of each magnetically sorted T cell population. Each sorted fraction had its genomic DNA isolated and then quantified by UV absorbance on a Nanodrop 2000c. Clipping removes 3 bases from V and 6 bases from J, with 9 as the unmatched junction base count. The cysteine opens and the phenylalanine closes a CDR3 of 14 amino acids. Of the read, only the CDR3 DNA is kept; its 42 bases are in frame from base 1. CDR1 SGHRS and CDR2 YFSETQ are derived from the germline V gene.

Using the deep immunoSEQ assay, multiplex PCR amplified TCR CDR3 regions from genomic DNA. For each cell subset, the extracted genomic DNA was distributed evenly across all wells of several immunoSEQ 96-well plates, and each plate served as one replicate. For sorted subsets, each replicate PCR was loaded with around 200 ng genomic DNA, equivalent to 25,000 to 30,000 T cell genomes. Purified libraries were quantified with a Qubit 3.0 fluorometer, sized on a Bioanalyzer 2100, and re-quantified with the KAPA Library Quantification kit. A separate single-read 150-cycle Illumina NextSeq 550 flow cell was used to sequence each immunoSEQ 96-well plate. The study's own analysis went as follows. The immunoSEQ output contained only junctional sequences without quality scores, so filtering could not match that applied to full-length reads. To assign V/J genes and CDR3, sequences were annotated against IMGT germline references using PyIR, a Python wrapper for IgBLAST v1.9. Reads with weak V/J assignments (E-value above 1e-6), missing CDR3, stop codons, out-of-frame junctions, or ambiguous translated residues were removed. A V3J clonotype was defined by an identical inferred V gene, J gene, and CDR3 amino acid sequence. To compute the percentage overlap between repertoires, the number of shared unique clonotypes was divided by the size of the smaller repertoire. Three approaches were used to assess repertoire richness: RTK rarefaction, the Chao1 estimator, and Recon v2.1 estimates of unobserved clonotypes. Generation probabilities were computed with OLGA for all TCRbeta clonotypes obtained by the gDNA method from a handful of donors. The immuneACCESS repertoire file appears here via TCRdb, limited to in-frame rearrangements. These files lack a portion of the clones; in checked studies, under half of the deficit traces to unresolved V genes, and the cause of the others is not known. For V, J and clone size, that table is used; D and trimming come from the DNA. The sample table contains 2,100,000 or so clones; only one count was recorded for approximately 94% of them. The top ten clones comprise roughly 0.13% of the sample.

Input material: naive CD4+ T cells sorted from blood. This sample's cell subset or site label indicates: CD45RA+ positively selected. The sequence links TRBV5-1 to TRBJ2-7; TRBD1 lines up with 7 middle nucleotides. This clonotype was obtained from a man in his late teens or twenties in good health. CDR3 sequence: CASSSTGAPGEQYF. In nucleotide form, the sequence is TGCGCCAGCAGCTCCACAGGGGCCCCCGGCGAGCAGTACTTC.